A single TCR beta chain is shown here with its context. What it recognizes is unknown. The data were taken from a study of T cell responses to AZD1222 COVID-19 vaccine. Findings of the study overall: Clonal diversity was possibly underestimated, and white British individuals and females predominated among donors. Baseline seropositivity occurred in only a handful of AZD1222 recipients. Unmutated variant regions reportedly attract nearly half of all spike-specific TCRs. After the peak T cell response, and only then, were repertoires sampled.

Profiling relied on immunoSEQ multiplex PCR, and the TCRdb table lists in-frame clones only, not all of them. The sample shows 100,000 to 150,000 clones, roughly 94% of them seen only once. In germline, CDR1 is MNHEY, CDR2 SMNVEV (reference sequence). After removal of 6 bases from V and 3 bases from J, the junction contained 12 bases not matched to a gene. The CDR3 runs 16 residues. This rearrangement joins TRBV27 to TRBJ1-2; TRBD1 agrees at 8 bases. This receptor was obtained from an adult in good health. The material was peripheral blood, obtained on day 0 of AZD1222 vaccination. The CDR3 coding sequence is TGTGCCAGCAGCCCACGGACAGGGAAATATTACTATGGCTACACCTTC. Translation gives CASSPRTGKYYYGYTF.